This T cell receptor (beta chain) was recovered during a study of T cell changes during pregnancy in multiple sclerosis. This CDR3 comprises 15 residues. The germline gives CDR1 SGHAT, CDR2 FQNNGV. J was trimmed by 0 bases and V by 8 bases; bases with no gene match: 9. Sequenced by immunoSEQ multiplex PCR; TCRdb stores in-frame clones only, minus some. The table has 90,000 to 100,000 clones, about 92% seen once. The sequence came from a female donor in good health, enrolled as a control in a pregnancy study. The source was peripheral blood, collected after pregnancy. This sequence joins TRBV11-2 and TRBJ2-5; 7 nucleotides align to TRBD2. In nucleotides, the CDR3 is TGTGCCAGCGTGCCTCGACGGGGGGACCAAGAGACCCAGTACTTC. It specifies CASVPRRGDQETQYF.